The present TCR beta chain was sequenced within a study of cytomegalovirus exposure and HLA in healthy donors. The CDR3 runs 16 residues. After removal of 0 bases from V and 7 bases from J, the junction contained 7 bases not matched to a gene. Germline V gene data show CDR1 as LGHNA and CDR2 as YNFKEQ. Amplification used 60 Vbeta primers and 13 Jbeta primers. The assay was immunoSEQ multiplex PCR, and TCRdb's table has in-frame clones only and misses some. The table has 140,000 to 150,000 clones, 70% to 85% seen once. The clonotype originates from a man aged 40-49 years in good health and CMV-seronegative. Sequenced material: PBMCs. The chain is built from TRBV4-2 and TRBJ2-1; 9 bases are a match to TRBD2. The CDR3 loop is CASSQEVVAGVNEQFF. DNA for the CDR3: TGTGCCAGCAGCCAAGAAGTGGTAGCGGGAGTGAATGAGCAGTTCTTC.